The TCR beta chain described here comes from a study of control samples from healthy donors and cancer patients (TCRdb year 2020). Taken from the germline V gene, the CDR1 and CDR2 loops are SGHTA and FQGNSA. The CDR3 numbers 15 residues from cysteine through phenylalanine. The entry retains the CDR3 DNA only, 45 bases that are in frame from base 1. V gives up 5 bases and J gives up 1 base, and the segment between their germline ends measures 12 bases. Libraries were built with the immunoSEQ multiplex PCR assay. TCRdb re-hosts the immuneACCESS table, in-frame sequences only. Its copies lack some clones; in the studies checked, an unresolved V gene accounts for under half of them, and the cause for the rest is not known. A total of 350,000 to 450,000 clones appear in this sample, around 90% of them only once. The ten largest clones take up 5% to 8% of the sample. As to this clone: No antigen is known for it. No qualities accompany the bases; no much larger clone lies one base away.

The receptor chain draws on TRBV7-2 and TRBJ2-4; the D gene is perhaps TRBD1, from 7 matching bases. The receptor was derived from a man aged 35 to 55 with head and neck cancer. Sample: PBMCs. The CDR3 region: CASSVSGGAKNIQYF. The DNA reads TGTGCCAGCAGCGTCTCAGGGGGGGCCAAAAACATTCAGTACTTC.